What follows are 21 T cell receptor beta chains derived from one specimen sequenced in a study of persistence of HIV-infected CD4 T cells. For these receptors, no antigen is known. Overlapping HIV-1 Gag 15-mer peptides at roughly 1 ug per peptide per mL were used. Memory cells lacking CD40L and CD69 with high CD45RO were sorted. Sequencing used immunoSEQ version 4 in survey mode. Some clones are missing from TCRdb's copy, which holds only in-frame ones; the method was immunoSEQ multiplex PCR. The table lists over 60,000 clones, about four fifths of them singletons. The specimen was CD4+ T cells sorted from PBMCs after approximately 19-hour stimulation, collected from a patient who received antiretroviral therapy. Receptors were obtained from an adult man with HIV who was CMV-seropositive.

This sequence joins TRBV9 and TRBJ1-1; TRBD1 might be the D (6 bases). This CDR3 comprises 19 residues. V gave up 4 bases and J gave up 0 bases, with 25 bases separating them. The germline V gene has CDR1 SGDLS and CDR2 YYNGEE. The CDR3 DNA is TGTGCCAGCAGCCGTAGAGGGGGGGCAGGGACCGGGATGAACACTGAAGCTTTCTTT. Translated, it gives CASSRRGGAGTGMNTEAFF.

This clone was seen a few times. The chain couples TRBV10-1 to TRBJ1-1; 8 nucleotides line up with TRBD1. CDR3 length equals 15 residues. Germline assignment: CDR1 WNHNN and CDR2 SYGVQD (reference sequence). The junction had 6 bases not matched to a gene; V was cut back by 3 bases and J by 3 bases. CDR3 protein: CASSDLGRGHTEAFF. In DNA, the CDR3 is TGCGCCAGCAGTGACCTCGGCAGGGGGCACACTGAAGCTTTCTTT.

V usage is TRBV19 and J usage is TRBJ1-1; 8 bases agree with TRBD1. Germline lookup yields CDR1 LNHDA and CDR2 SQIVND (reference sequence). V dropped 1 base and J dropped 5; count of bases not matched to a gene: 9. This CDR3 spans 16 amino acids. Here the CDR3 DNA reads TGTGCCAGTAGTATAGGACAGGGGAGGGAGAGAACTGAAGCTTTCTTT. This encodes CASSIGQGRERTEAFF.

The J gene is TRBJ2-2, the V gene TRBV10-1; unclear D gene. The length of the CDR3 is 12 residues. The germline CDR1 and CDR2 sequences are WNHNN and SYGVQD (reference sequence). The ends were cut back, 10 bases at V and 2 bases at J, with 8 bases in the middle. The CDR3 reads CATSPNTGELFF. The CDR3 DNA follows: TGCGCCACCTCTCCCAACACCGGGGAGCTGTTTTTT.

V is TRBV3-1 (or the pseudogene TRBV3-2) and J is TRBJ1-1; TRBD1 matches at 8 bases. Germline V gene sequence: CDR1 LGHDT, CDR2 YNNKEL (reference sequence). CDR3 size: 15 residues. J gave up 4 bases and V 2 bases, and 6 bases lay outside the gene matches. The CDR3 DNA sequence: TGTGCCAGCAGCCAACGGACAGGGTTAGGCACTGAAGCTTTCTTT. This encodes CASSQRTGLGTEAFF.

This clone appeared a few times. The gene calls are TRBV2 and TRBJ2-3; unclear D gene. The V end lost 4 bases, the J end lost 3 bases, and 5 bases lay between the germline ends. The CDR3 extends over 12 amino acids. Germline values: CDR1 SNHLY, CDR2 FYNNEI. In DNA, the CDR3 is TGTGCCAGCAGTGCCGAGACAGATACGCAGTATTTT. This encodes CASSAETDTQYF.

The V and J genes are TRBV28 and TRBJ2-1, with TRBD2 matching over 8 bases. After removal of 7 bases from V and 4 bases from J, the junction contained 3 bases not matched to a gene. There are 13 residues in the CDR3. Germline CDR1 and CDR2: MDHEN and SYDVKM. In nucleotides, the CDR3 is TGTGCCAGCATCCGGGGGGGGTACAATGAGCAGTTCTTC. Amino acid sequence: CASIRGGYNEQFF.

The J gene is TRBJ1-3, the V gene TRBV18; no firm D call. Trimming stripped 5 bases from V and 0 bases from J, with 11 bases between. Per the germline V gene, CDR1 is KGHSH and CDR2 is LQKENI. The CDR3 has 15 amino acids. CDR3 sequence: CASSSDLSSGNTIYF. CDR3 coding DNA: TGTGCCAGCTCATCGGACCTGAGCTCTGGAAACACCATATATTTT.

The chain joins TRBV28 to TRBJ1-4, with D maybe TRBD1 (5 bases). CDR1 is MDHEN and CDR2 is SYDVKM in the germline V gene. The germline V and J ends were trimmed by 3 bases and 8 bases, with 19 bases remaining between them. The CDR3 totals 16 residues. This chain's CDR3 is CASSFPRQYGSEKLFF. The CDR3 DNA follows: TGTGCCAGCAGTTTTCCCCGACAGTATGGGAGCGAAAAACTGTTTTTT.

This clone showed up just a few times. The rearrangement links TRBV19 to TRBJ1-1, with D maybe TRBD1 (6 bases). The V gene's germline CDR1 is LNHDA and CDR2 SQIVND (reference sequence). This CDR3 contains 15 residues. V gave up 1 base and J gave up 1 base, with 10 bases separating them. CDR3 in amino acids: CASSIVAGANTEAFF. DNA of the CDR3: TGTGCCAGTAGTATAGTAGCAGGGGCGAACACTGAAGCTTTCTTT.

This chain connects TRBV19 to TRBJ2-3, with 7 bases fitting TRBD2. V trimming: 10 bases; J trimming: 5 bases; junction bases outside the gene matches: 9. The CDR3 is 13 residues long. The germline V gene has CDR1 LNHDA and CDR2 SQIVND (reference sequence). Here the CDR3 reads CATSVKRGDTQYF. For the CDR3, the DNA is TGTGCCACCTCGGTGAAGCGGGGAGATACGCAGTATTTT.

The gene calls are TRBV29-1 and TRBJ1-5; D may be TRBD1 (6 bases). V lost 7 bases and J lost 6, with 25 bases in between. The CDR3 extends over 16 amino acids. Per the germline V gene, CDR1 is SQVTM and CDR2 is ANQGSEA. The CDR3 DNA reads as TGCAGCGCCCTTACCCTAGAGGGGGTAAATGGTCAGCCCCAGCATTTT. It yields the protein CSALTLEGVNGQPQHF.

V is TRBV15 and J is TRBJ1-1; no definite D call. The CDR3 contains 13 residues. With 6 bases removed from V and 1 base from J, the gap between germline ends came to 9 bases. The germline gives CDR1 LNHNV, CDR2 YYDKDF (reference sequence). CDR3 nucleotides: TGTGCCACCAGAGGAGGGAGGAACACTGAAGCTTTCTTT. Its protein product is CATRGGRNTEAFF.

The chain joins TRBV7-8 to TRBJ2-1, with 8 nucleotides matching TRBD1. The germline gives CDR1 SGHVS, CDR2 FQNEAQ. Trimming took 1 base from V and 6 from J; bases not matched to a gene: 8. The CDR3 spans 16 residues. This chain's CDR3 is CASSLGTGKAGNEQFF. In DNA, the CDR3 is TGTGCCAGCAGCTTAGGGACAGGGAAGGCTGGCAATGAGCAGTTCTTC. The full variable domain, rest sourced from reference TRBV7-8 and TRBJ2-1, is GAGVSQSPRYKVAKRGQDVALRCDPISGHVSLFWYQQALGQGPEFLTYFQNEAQLDKSGLPSDRFFAERPEGSVSTLKIQRTQQEDSAVYLCASSLGTGKAGNEQFFGPGTRLTVL.

This sequence joins TRBV15 and TRBJ1-4; D not resolved. The CDR3 is 14 residues long. V was cut by 0 bases and J by 7 bases, with 9 bases left in between. Per the germline V gene, CDR1 is LNHNV and CDR2 is YYDKDF (reference sequence). The DNA of the CDR3 is TGTGCCACCAGCAGAGATCGGGGAGGTGAAAAACTGTTTTTT. Translating gives CATSRDRGGEKLFF.

The genes are TRBV20-1 and TRBJ1-2, with 7 bases that match TRBD1. This CDR3 is built from 11 residues. The germline V gene encodes CDR1 DFQATT and CDR2 SNEGSKA (reference sequence). The ends lost 7 bases at V and 6 bases at J; junction bases unmatched: 5. The CDR3 bases are TGCAGTGTTGGACAGGCCGATGGCTACACCTTC. Its translation is CSVGQADGYTF.

The J gene is TRBJ2-5, the V gene TRBV19, with 8 bases aligning to TRBD1. The germline gives CDR1 LNHDA, CDR2 SQIVND (reference sequence). The CDR3 is 14 amino acids. J was trimmed by 5 bases and V by 6 bases; bases with no gene match: 8. In DNA, the CDR3 is TGTGCCAGTAGGGGTCTTGGACAGGGCGAGACCCAGTACTTC. Amino acid sequence: CASRGLGQGETQYF.

This clone was recorded once. The chain combines TRBV6-1 with TRBJ1-1; no clear D. Trimming removed 6 bases from V and 6 bases from J, with 14 bases in between. CDR3 length: 13 amino acids. Germline V gene lookup returns CDR1 MNHNS and CDR2 SASEGT. The CDR3 sequence is CASSPPRRSEAFF. In DNA form, the CDR3 reads TGTGCCAGCAGCCCCCCCAGGAGGTCTGAAGCTTTCTTT.

This clone has only one observation. This chain joins TRBV27 and TRBJ1-1, with TRBD1 as a possible D gene (5 bases). Germline V gene data show CDR1 as MNHEY and CDR2 as SMNVEV (reference sequence). V was pared by 3 bases and J by 9 bases, with 20 bases between. This CDR3 is 15 amino acids long. CDR3 bases: TGTGCCAGCAGTTTCTATACAGGAGGTGCCCTTAAAGCTTTCTTT. Translating gives CASSFYTGGALKAFF.

The chain couples TRBV7-2 to TRBJ1-6, with 7 bases matching TRBD1. The CDR3 is 17 residues long. The trim removed 4 bases at V and 7 bases at J, leaving 13 bases unmatched. Germline-derived CDR1 and CDR2 are SGHTA and FQGNSA. In DNA, the CDR3 is TGTGCCAGCAGCTCCCCACGGACAGGCAATTCAAATTCACCCCTCCACTTT. Translated: CASSSPRTGNSNSPLHF.

The gene calls are TRBV20-1 and TRBJ1-5, with TRBD1 matching 9 bases. This CDR3 comprises 14 residues. Germline loops: CDR1 DFQATT, CDR2 SNEGSKA (reference sequence). V lost 3 bases to trimming and J lost 2 bases; unmatched junction nucleotides: 2. The CDR3 nucleotides read TGCAGTGCTAGTGGGACAGGGCGCAATCAGCCCCAGCATTTT. It codes for CSASGTGRNQPQHF.